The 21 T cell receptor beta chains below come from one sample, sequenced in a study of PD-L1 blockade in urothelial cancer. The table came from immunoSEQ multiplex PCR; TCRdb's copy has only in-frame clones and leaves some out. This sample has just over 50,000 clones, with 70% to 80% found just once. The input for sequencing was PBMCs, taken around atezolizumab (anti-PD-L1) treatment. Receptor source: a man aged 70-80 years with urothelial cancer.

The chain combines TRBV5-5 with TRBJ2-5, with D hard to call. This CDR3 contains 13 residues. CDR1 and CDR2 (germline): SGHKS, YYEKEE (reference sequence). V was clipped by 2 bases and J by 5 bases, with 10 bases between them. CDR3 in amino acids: CASSLTARETQYF. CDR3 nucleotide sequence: TGTGCCAGCAGCTTAACCGCGAGGGAGACCCAGTACTTC.

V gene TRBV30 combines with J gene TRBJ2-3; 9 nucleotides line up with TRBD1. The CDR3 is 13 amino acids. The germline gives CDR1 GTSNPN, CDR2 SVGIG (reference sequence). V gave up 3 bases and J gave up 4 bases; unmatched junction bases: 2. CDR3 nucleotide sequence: TGTGCCTGGAGGACAGGGGGGGCAGATACGCAGTATTTT. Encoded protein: CAWRTGGADTQYF.

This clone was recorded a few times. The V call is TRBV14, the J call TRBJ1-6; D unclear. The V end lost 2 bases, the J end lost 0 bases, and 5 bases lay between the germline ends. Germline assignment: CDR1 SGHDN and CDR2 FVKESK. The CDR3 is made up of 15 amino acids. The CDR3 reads CASSQISSYNSPLHF. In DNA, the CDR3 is TGTGCCAGCAGCCAAATCTCCTCCTATAATTCACCCCTCCACTTT.

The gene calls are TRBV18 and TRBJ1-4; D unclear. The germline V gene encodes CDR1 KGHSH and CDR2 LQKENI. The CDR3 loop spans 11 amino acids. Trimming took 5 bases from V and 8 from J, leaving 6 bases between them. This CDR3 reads CASSESEKLFF. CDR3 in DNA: TGTGCCAGCTCAGAGTCAGAAAAACTGTTTTTT.

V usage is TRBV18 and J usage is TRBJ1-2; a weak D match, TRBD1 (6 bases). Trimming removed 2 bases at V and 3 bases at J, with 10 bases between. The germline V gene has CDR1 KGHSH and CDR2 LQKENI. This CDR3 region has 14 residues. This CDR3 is CASSPVPGDYGYTF. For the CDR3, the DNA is TGTGCCAGCTCACCAGTCCCAGGGGACTATGGCTACACCTTC.

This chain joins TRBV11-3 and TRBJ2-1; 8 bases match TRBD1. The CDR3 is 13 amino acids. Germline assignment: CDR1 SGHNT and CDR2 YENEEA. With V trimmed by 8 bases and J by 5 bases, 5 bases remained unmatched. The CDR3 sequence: CASGRQGNNEQFF. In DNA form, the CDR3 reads TGTGCCAGCGGCAGACAGGGGAACAATGAGCAGTTCTTC.

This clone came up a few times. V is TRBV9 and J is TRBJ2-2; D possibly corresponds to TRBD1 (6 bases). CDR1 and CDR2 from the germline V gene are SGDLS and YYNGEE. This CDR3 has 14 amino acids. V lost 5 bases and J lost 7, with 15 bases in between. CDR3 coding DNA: TGTGCCAGCAGAGGACAGTTAGCAGGCGGGGAGCTGTTTTTT. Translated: CASRGQLAGGELFF.

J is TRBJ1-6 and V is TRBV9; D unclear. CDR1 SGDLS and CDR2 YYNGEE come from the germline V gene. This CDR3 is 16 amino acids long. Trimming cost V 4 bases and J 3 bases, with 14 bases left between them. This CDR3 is CASSPTPWVYNSPLHF. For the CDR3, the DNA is TGTGCCAGCAGCCCGACTCCGTGGGTCTATAATTCACCCCTCCACTTT.

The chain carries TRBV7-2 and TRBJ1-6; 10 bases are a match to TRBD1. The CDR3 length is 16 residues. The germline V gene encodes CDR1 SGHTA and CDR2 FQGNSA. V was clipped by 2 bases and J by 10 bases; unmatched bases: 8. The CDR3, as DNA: TGTGCCAGCAGCTTAACAGGGACAGGGGAAGGGTCACCCCTCCACTTT. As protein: CASSLTGTGEGSPLHF.

The DNA of the CDR3 is TGCGCCAGCAGCCAAGATTCAGGGGGTTATGGCTACACCTTC. Translating it yields CASSQDSGGYGYTF. The chain is built from TRBV4-1 and TRBJ1-2; 7 positions match TRBD1. Germline assignment: CDR1 MGHRA and CDR2 YSYEKL. The V gene end was trimmed by 0 bases and the J gene end by 5 bases; junction bases not matched to a gene: 3. CDR3 size: 14 residues.

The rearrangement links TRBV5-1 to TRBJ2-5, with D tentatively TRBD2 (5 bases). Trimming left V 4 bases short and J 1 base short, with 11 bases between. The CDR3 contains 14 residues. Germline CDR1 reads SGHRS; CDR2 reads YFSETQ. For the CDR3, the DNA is TGCGCCAGCAGCATAGAGCGGAGCCAAGAGACCCAGTACTTC. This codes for CASSIERSQETQYF.

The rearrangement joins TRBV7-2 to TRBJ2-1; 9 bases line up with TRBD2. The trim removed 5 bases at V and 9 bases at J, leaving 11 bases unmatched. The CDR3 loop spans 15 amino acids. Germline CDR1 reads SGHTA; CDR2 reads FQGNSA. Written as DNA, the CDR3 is TGTGCCAGCAGCCCCCTAATAGCGGGAGCTTCTGAGCAGTTCTTC. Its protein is CASSPLIAGASEQFF. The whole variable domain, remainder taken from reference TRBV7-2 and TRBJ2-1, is GAGVSQSPSNKVTEKGKDVELRCDPISGHTALYWYRQSLGQGLEFLIYFQGNSAPDKSGLPSDRFSAERTGGSVSTLTIQRTQQEDSAVYLCASSPLIAGASEQFFGPGTRLTVL.

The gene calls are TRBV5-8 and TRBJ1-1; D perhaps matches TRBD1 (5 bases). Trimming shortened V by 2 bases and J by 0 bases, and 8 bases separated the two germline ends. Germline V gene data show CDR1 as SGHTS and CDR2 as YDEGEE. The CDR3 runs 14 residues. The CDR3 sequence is CASSFGGMNTEAFF. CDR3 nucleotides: TGTGCCAGCAGCTTCGGGGGAATGAACACTGAAGCTTTCTTT.

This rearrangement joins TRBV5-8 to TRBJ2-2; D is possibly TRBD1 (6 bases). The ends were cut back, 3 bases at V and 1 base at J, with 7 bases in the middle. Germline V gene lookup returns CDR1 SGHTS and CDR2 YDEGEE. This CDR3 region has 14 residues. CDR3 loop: CASSSGQNTGELFF. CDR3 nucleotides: TGTGCCAGCAGCTCGGGACAGAACACCGGGGAGCTGTTTTTT.

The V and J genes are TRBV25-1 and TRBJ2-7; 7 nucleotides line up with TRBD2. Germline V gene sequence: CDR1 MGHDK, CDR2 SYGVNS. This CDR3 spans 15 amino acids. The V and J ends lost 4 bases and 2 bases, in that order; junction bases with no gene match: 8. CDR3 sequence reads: CASSGPGTTTYEQYF. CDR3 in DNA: TGTGCCAGCAGTGGGCCCGGGACTACCACCTACGAGCAGTACTTC.

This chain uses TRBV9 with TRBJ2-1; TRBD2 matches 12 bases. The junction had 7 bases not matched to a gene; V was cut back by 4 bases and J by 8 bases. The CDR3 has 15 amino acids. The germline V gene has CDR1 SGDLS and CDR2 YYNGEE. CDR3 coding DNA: TGTGCCAGCAGCCCACGACTAGCGGGAGTCTATGAGCAGTTCTTC. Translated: CASSPRLAGVYEQFF.

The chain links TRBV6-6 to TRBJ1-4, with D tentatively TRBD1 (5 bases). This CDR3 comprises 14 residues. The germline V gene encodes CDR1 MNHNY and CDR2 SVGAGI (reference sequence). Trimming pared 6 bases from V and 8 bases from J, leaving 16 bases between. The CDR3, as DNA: TGTGCCAGCAGGCCAGGAGGGGTAGGCGAAAAACTGTTTTTT. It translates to CASRPGGVGEKLFF.

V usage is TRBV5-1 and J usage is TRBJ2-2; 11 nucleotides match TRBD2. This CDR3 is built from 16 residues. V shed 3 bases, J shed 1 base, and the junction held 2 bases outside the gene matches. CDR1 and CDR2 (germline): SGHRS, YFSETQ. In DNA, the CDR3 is TGCGCCAGCAGCTCGGGACTAGCGGAGAACACCGGGGAGCTGTTTTTT. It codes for CASSSGLAENTGELFF.

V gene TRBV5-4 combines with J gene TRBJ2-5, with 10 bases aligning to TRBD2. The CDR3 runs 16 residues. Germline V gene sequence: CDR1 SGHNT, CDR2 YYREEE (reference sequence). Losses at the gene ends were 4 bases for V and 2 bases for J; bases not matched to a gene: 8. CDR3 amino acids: CASSVQLAGSQETQYF. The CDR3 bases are TGTGCCAGCAGCGTACAACTAGCGGGGTCTCAAGAGACCCAGTACTTC.

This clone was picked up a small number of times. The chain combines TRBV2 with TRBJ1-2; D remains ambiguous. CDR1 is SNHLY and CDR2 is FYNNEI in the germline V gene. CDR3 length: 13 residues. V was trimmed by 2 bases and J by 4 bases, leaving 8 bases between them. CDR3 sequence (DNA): TGTGCCAGCAGTGAACTGGCAAGCTATGGCTACACCTTC. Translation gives CASSELASYGYTF.

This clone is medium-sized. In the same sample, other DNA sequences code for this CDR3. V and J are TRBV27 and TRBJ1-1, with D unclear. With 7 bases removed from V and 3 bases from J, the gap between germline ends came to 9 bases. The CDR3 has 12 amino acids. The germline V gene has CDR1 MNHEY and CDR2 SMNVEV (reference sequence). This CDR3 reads CASNSYYTEAFF. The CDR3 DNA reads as TGTGCCAGCAACAGCTACTACACTGAAGCTTTCTTT.